This T cell receptor (beta chain) was obtained from a study of Ad26.COV2.S vaccination and SARS-CoV-2 variants. TCRdb's copy holds only in-frame clones and misses some; the assay was immunoSEQ multiplex PCR. The table lists roughly 500,000 clones, approximately 92% of them singletons. This CDR3 is built from 12 residues. V dropped 8 bases and J dropped 3 bases, with 13 bases sitting between them. Germline CDR1 SQVTM, CDR2 ANQGSEA. The treatment denotes: some 19 received Ad26.COV2.S at low or high dose, single or two shots; about five received placebo; per-sample allocation not given. Day 63 after the first vaccine or placebo injection was the time point for sampling.

This clonotype was sampled from a person aged 18-60 years who received the Ad26.COV2.S COVID-19 vaccine or a placebo. The sample consisted of peripheral blood, taken in a trial of Ad26.COV2.S vaccine versus placebo. This sequence joins TRBV29-1 and TRBJ1-1; D is unclear. CDR3 amino acids: CSLRDRDTEAFF. The CDR3 nucleotides read TGCAGCCTGCGGGATCGGGACACTGAAGCTTTCTTT.